This T cell receptor beta chain was recorded in a study of OX40 agonist ivuxolimab in advanced cancers. Study-wide results and limits: The study found that CD8+ T cells averaged more expanded clones than CD4+. The study observed clonal expansion of CD4+ and CD8+ blood T cells by week 6 at 0.1 to 3.0 mg/kg.

The data were produced by immunoSEQ multiplex PCR, yet TCRdb's version contains in-frame clones alone and is incomplete. The table includes approximately 10,000 clones, around 76% detected once. On this clone: As yet, its antigen is unknown.

The germline V gene encodes CDR1 SGDLS and CDR2 YYNGEE. The CDR3 length is 15 residues. V dropped 3 bases and J dropped 0 bases, with 7 bases sitting between them. This receptor was identified in an adult with an advanced solid tumor such as melanoma, head and neck, liver or kidney cancer. The specimen comprised CD4+ or CD8+ T cells sorted from blood, sampled in a trial of the OX40 agonist ivuxolimab. The chain couples TRBV9 to TRBJ2-6; possible D gene TRBD1, 6 bases. CDR3 sequence reads: CASSGGGSGANVLTF. DNA of the CDR3: TGTGCCAGCAGCGGAGGGGGCTCTGGGGCCAACGTCCTGACTTTC.